The rows below give T cell receptor beta chains drawn from one sample of a study of T cell responses to AZD1222 COVID-19 vaccine. Data came from immunoSEQ multiplex PCR; TCRdb stores just in-frame clones and leaves some out. Of over 150,000 clones in the sample, 87% were seen once. The sequences come from peripheral blood, collected on day 0 of AZD1222 vaccination. The source is an adult in good health. The CDR3 runs from the conserved cysteine through the conserved F or W. D genes are given only for firm matches. Size is omitted from some rows. Given values are once, few, many or a class for expanded clones.

d_call,j_call,clone_size,v_call,cdr3_length,cdr3_nt,cdr3_aa
.,TRBJ2-1,.,TRBV7-2,13,TGTGCCAGCAGCTTAGGGACAAACAATGAGCAGTTCTTC,CASSLGTNNEQFF
.,TRBJ2-7,.,TRBV7-8,15,TGTGCCAGCAGCTTAGCAGGGACGGGGGCCTACGAGCAGTACTTC,CASSLAGTGAYEQYF
.,TRBJ2-2,.,TRBV6-5,14,TGTGCCAGCAGTTACTCCCGAACCGCCGGGGAGCTGTTTTTT,CASSYSRTAGELFF
.,TRBJ1-2,.,TRBV4-1,14,TGCGCCAGCAGCCAAGTCGGGAGGGGAGGAGGCTACACCTTC,CASSQVGRGGGYTF
TRBD2,TRBJ2-7,.,TRBV28,18,TGTGCCAGCAGCCGTGGGACTAGCGGGATGTATGTGTCCTACGAGCAGTACTTC,CASSRGTSGMYVSYEQYF
TRBD1,TRBJ1-1,.,TRBV18,13,TGTGCCAGCTCCGACGATCAGGGGGCCCTAGCTTTCTTT,CASSDDQGALAFF
TRBD1,TRBJ1-2,.,TRBV6-5,14,TGTGCCAGCATACGGGACAGCCACAGCTATGGCTACACCTTC,CASIRDSHSYGYTF
.,TRBJ1-4,.,TRBV27,13,TGTGCCAGCAGTTTAACGGCAACAGGAAAACTGTTTTTT,CASSLTATGKLFF
.,TRBJ1-5,.,TRBV3-1/TRBV3-2,15,TGTGCCAGCAGCCCGCGCCGCGGGGGGAATCAGCCCCAGCATTTT,CASSPRRGGNQPQHF
TRBD1,TRBJ1-1,.,TRBV28,13,TGTGCCAGCAGTTCCGGACAGGGCTCAGAAGCTTTCTTT,CASSSGQGSEAFF
.,TRBJ2-1,.,TRBV10-3,14,TGTGCCATCATTCGGGGAGGCTCCTACAATGAGCAGTTCTTC,CAIIRGGSYNEQFF
.,TRBJ2-2,.,TRBV9,13,TGTGCCAGCAGCCCCGTGAACACCGGGGAGCTGTTTTTT,CASSPVNTGELFF
.,TRBJ2-7,.,TRBV7-9,13,TGTGCCAGCAGCTTATGGGACTCCTACGAGCAGTACTTC,CASSLWDSYEQYF
.,TRBJ2-5,.,TRBV7-9,15,TGTGCCAGCAGCTTAGCTGGACTCTCCGGGGAGACCCAGTACTTC,CASSLAGLSGETQYF
TRBD2,TRBJ2-3,.,TRBV7-9,16,TGTGCCAGCAGCTACCCAACTAGCGGGAGAACAGATACGCAGTATTTT,CASSYPTSGRTDTQYF
.,TRBJ2-1,.,TRBV6-1,16,TGTGCCAGCAGTGAAGAAAATAGGGGACCCTACAATGAGCAGTTCTTC,CASSEENRGPYNEQFF
.,TRBJ1-2,.,TRBV9,12,TGTGCCAGCAGCCCCGGAGACTATGGCTACACCTTC,CASSPGDYGYTF
.,TRBJ1-1,.,TRBV20-1,11,TGCAGGGCAGCCAGAGGCACTGAAGCTTTCTTT,CRAARGTEAFF
.,TRBJ1-2,.,TRBV30,12,TGTGCCTGGAGTGCGGGAGCCTATGGCTACACCTTC,CAWSAGAYGYTF
.,TRBJ1-4,.,TRBV7-9,15,TGTGCCAGCAGCTTGGGTCCGCACCCTAATGAAAAACTGTTTTTT,CASSLGPHPNEKLFF
TRBD1,TRBJ1-6,.,TRBV30,13,TGTGCCTGTGACAGGGTAACGGATTCACCCCTCCACTTT,CACDRVTDSPLHF
.,TRBJ1-6,.,TRBV14,14,TGTGCCAGCAGCCTGACATTTGGCAATTCACCCCTCCACTTT,CASSLTFGNSPLHF
.,TRBJ2-1,.,TRBV6-5,15,TGTGCCAGCAGTTTCGGGAGCGAACCCTACAATGAGCAGTTCTTC,CASSFGSEPYNEQFF
.,TRBJ1-5,.,TRBV19,12,TGTGCCAGTAGTATAGGGTCCCAGCCCCAGCATTTT,CASSIGSQPQHF
.,TRBJ2-1,once,TRBV4-2,13,TGTGCCAGCAGCCAAGGACCTTCCAATGAGCAGTTCTTC,CASSQGPSNEQFF
TRBD2,TRBJ2-6,once,TRBV19,18,TGTGCCAGTAGTCTTTTTTTCGGCGGGAGCTCTGGGGCCAACGTCCTGACTTTC,CASSLFFGGSSGANVLTF
.,TRBJ2-1,few,TRBV6-4,13,TGTGCCAGCAGTGACAACTCCTACAATGAGCAGTTCTTC,CASSDNSYNEQFF
.,TRBJ2-3,.,TRBV7-3,17,TGTGCCAGCAGCTTAAGGGGCAAGGGTTCTAGCACAGATACGCAGTATTTT,CASSLRGKGSSTDTQYF
TRBD1,TRBJ1-1,.,TRBV28,18,TGTGCCAGCAGTTTAATAGGAATGGTGACAGGGAAGAACACTGAAGCTTTCTTT,CASSLIGMVTGKNTEAFF
.,TRBJ1-2,.,TRBV7-2,13,TGTGCCAGCAGCGCCGACAGTCTCTATGGCTACACCTTC,CASSADSLYGYTF
TRBD1,TRBJ1-2,.,TRBV19,16,TGTGCCAGTAGATCCCCGACAGGGAGCACCCCACCTGGCTACACCTTC,CASRSPTGSTPPGYTF
.,TRBJ2-1,.,TRBV7-8,14,TGTGCCAGCAGCTTAGCGTGGCCCCACAATGAGCAGTTCTTC,CASSLAWPHNEQFF
.,TRBJ2-5,.,TRBV3-1/TRBV3-2,12,TGTGCCAGCAGCCTAAGGCAAGAGACCCAGTACTTC,CASSLRQETQYF
TRBD1,TRBJ1-2,.,TRBV5-5,15,TGTGCCAGCAGCTTGGTACCACAGGGGGCCTATGGCTACACCTTC,CASSLVPQGAYGYTF
TRBD2,TRBJ2-7,.,TRBV6-2/TRBV6-3,17,TGTGCCAGCAGTTACAGCTGGGCTAGCGGGAGACTCTACGAGCAGTACTTC,CASSYSWASGRLYEQYF
.,TRBJ1-2,few,TRBV29-1,12,TGCAGCGTTGAAGACGGTAACTATGGCTACACCTTC,CSVEDGNYGYTF
.,TRBJ1-6,.,TRBV7-8,15,TGTGCCAGCAGCTTAGCGACACAGGGTAATTCACCCCTCCACTTT,CASSLATQGNSPLHF
.,TRBJ1-2,.,TRBV18,16,TGTGCCAGCTCACCTAGGGACGGGAGGCCCTTACGCGGCTACACCTTC,CASSPRDGRPLRGYTF
.,TRBJ1-6,once,TRBV18,14,TGTGCCAGCTCACCACTGGGTTATAATTCACCCCTCCACTTT,CASSPLGYNSPLHF
TRBD1,TRBJ1-2,.,TRBV7-9,15,TGTGCCAGCAGCTTAGCCGGACAGGGGAACTATGGCTACACCTTC,CASSLAGQGNYGYTF
TRBD2,TRBJ2-5,.,TRBV30,16,TGTGCCTGGAGCCCGACCCAGCTAGCGGGAGCGGGGACCCAGTACTTC,CAWSPTQLAGAGTQYF
.,TRBJ2-7,.,TRBV5-5,16,TGTGCCAGCAGCCCGCGGAGTGGGTTCCAGGCATACGAGCAGTACTTC,CASSPRSGFQAYEQYF
TRBD1,TRBJ2-5,.,TRBV5-1,15,TGCGCCAGCAGCTTGGGAACAGGGGTCGGGGAGACCCAGTACTTC,CASSLGTGVGETQYF
.,TRBJ2-3,once,TRBV7-9,13,TGTGCCAGCAGCTTGGCCCGCACAGATACGCAGTATTTT,CASSLARTDTQYF
TRBD1,TRBJ1-2,.,TRBV27,15,TGTGCCAGCAGTTTAGAGGGACAGGGGTTCTATGGCTACACCTTC,CASSLEGQGFYGYTF
TRBD2,TRBJ2-2,.,TRBV15,15,TGTGCCACCAGGAGCGGGAGACTAAACACCGGGGAGCTGTTTTTT,CATRSGRLNTGELFF
TRBD2,TRBJ2-3,.,TRBV5-1,17,TGCGCCAGCAGCCGTTCAAGCGGGAGCTCTAGCACAGATACGCAGTATTTT,CASSRSSGSSSTDTQYF
.,TRBJ2-1,.,TRBV20-1,16,TGCAGTGCTAGTCGGGACTCAACTCTTACCTACAATGAGCAGTTCTTC,CSASRDSTLTYNEQFF
TRBD1,TRBJ2-1,.,TRBV6-4,14,TGTGCCAGCAGTGACGGGACAGGCCACAATGAGCAGTTCTTC,CASSDGTGHNEQFF
TRBD2,TRBJ2-1,.,TRBV7-2,15,TGTGCCAGCAGCATAGCGGGAGGGAGAAACAATGAGCAGTTCTTC,CASSIAGGRNNEQFF
.,TRBJ2-7,.,TRBV3-1/TRBV3-2,14,TGTGCCAGCAGCCAAGCATACGGGTTGTACGAGCAGTACTTC,CASSQAYGLYEQYF